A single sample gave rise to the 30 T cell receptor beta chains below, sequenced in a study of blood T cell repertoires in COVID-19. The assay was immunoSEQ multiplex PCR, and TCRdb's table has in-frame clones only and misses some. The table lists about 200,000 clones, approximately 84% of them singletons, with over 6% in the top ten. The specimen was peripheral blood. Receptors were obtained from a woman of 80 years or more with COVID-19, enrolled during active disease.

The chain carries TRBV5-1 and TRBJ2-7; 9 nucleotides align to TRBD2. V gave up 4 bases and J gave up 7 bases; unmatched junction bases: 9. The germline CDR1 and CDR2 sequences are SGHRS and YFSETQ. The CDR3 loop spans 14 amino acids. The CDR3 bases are TGCGCCAGCAGCGGGTCTAGCGGGACGGGGGAGCAGTACTTC. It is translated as CASSGSSGTGEQYF.

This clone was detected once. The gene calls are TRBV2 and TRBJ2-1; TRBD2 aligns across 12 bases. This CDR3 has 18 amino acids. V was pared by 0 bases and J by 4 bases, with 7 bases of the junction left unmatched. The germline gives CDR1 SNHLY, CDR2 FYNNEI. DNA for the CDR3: TGTGCCAGCAGTGAAGCCGGGACTAGCGGGCCAACGTACAATGAGCAGTTCTTC. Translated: CASSEAGTSGPTYNEQFF. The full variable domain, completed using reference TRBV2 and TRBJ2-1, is EPEVTQTPSHQVTQMGQEVILRCVPISNHLYFYWYRQILGQKVEFLVSFYNNEISEKSEIFDDQFSVERPDGSNFTLKIRSTKLEDSAMYFCASSEAGTSGPTYNEQFFGPGTRLTVL.

CDR3 DNA sequence: TGTGCCAGCATTCCTCGCGGGGGGGCGATAGATACGCAGTATTTT. This gives the protein CASIPRGGAIDTQYF. The chain has TRBV2 and TRBJ2-3; 9 bases fit TRBD2. The junction had 10 bases not matched to a gene; V was cut back by 7 bases and J by 5 bases. CDR1 is SNHLY and CDR2 is FYNNEI in the germline V gene. CDR3 length: 15 amino acids.

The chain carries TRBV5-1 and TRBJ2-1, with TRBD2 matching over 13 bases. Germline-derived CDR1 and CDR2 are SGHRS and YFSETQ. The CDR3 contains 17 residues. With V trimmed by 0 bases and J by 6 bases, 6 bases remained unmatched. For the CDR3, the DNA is TGCGCCAGCAGCTTGGCGGGACTAGCGGGATTCCGCAATGAGCAGTTCTTC. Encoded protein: CASSLAGLAGFRNEQFF.

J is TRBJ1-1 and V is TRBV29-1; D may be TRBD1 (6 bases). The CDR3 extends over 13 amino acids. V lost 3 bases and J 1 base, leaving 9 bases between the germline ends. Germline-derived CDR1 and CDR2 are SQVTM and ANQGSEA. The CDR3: CSVDRGRNTEAFF. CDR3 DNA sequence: TGCAGCGTTGACAGGGGACGGAACACTGAAGCTTTCTTT.

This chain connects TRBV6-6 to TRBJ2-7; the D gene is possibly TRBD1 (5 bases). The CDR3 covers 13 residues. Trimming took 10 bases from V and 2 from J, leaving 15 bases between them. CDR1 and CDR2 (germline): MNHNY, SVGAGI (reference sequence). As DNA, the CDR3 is TGTGCCACCTCCTCGGGCAGGGCCTACGAGCAGTACTTC. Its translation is CATSSGRAYEQYF.

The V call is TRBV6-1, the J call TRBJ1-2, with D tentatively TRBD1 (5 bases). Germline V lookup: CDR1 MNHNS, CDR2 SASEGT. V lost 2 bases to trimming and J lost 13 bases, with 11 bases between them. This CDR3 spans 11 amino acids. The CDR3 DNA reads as TGTGCCAGCAGTGAATCCAGGGTGCTCACCTTC. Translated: CASSESRVLTF.

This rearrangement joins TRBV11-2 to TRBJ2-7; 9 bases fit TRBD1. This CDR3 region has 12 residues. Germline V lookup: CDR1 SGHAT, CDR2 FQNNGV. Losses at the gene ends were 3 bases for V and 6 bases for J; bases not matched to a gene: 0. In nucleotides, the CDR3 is TGTGCCAGCAGCTTGACAGGGGGCGAGCAGTACTTC. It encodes CASSLTGGEQYF.

This CDR3 is CSASRTRAYNEQFF. The CDR3 region has the DNA TGCAGTGCTAGTCGGACTAGAGCCTACAATGAGCAGTTCTTC. V gene TRBV20-1 combines with J gene TRBJ2-1; 7 bases match TRBD2. The germline V gene has CDR1 DFQATT and CDR2 SNEGSKA (reference sequence). The ends lost 3 bases at V and 2 bases at J; junction bases unmatched: 4. The CDR3 spans 14 residues.

The CDR3 sequence: CASSPGPGGSSPLHF. CDR3 in DNA: TGCGCCAGCAGTCCTGGGCCAGGGGGTTCTTCACCCCTCCACTTT. V usage is TRBV5-1 and J usage is TRBJ1-6; 7 nucleotides match TRBD1. Germline V gene lookup returns CDR1 SGHRS and CDR2 YFSETQ. With 5 bases clipped from V and 9 bases from J, the junction kept 11 bases outside the gene matches. There are 15 residues in the CDR3.

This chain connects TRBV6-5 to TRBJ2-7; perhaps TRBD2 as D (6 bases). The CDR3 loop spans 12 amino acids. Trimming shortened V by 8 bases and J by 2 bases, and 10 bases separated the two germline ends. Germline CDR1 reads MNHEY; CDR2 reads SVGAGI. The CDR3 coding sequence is TGTGCCAGCTTCGGGGAGGCCTACGAGCAGTACTTC. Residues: CASFGEAYEQYF.

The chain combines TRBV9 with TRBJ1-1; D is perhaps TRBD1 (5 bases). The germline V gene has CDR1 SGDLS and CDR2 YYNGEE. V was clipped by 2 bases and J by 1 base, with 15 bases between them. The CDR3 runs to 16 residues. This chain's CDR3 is CASSVGGVIGNTEAFF. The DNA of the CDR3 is TGTGCCAGCAGCGTGGGAGGGGTTATAGGGAACACTGAAGCTTTCTTT.

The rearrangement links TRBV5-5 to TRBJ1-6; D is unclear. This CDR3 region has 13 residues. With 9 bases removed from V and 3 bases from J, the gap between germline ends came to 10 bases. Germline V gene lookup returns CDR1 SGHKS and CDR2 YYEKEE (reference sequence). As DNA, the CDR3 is TGTGCCAACTCCCGGGACTATAATTCACCCCTCCACTTT. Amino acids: CANSRDYNSPLHF.

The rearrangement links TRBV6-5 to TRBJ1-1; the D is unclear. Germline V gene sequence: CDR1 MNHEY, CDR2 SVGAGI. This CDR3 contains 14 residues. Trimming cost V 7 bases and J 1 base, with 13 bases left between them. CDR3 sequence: CASNLGGTNTEAFF. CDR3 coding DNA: TGTGCCAGCAATCTGGGAGGTACGAACACTGAAGCTTTCTTT.

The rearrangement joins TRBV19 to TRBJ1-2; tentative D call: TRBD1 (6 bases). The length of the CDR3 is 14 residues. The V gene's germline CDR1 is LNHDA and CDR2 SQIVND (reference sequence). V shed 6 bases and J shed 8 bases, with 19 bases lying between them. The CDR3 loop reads CASSLTGFDRGYTF. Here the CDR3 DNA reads TGTGCCAGTAGCCTTACAGGGTTTGATCGCGGCTACACCTTC.

CDR3 region: CASSVTTGPETEAFF. The DNA for the CDR3 is TGTGCCAGCTCAGTTACGACAGGGCCGGAGACTGAAGCTTTCTTT. The chain uses TRBV18 and TRBJ1-1, with 7 bases identical to TRBD1. Germline-derived CDR1 and CDR2 are KGHSH and LQKENI. V shed 5 bases and J 5 bases; nucleotides not matched to a gene: 11. The CDR3 contains 15 residues.

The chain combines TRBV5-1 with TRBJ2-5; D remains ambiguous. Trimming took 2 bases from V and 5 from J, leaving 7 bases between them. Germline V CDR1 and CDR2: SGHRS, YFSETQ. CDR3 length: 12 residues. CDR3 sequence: CASSFYTETQYF. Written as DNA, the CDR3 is TGCGCCAGCAGCTTTTACACGGAGACCCAGTACTTC.

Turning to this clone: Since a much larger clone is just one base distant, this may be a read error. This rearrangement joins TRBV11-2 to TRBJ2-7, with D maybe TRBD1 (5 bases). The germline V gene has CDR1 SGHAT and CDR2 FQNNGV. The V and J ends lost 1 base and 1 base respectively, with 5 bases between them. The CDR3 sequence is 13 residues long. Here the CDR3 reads CASSLGQSYEQYF. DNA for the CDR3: TGTGCCAGCAGCTTAGGACAGTCCTACGAGCAGTACTTC.

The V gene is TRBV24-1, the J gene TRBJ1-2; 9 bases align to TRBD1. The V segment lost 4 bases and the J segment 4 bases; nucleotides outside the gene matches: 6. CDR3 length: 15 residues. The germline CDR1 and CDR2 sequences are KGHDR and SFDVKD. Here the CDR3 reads CATSDRTGDGYGYTF. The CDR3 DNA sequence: TGTGCCACCAGTGACCGGACAGGGGATGGCTATGGCTACACCTTC.

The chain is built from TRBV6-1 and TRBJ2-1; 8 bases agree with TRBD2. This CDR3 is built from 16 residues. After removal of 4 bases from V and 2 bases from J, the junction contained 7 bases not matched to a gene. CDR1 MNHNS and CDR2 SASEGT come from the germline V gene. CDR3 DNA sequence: TGTGCCAGCAGTGGTTTGGGGCGGGGGGCCTACAATGAGCAGTTCTTC. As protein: CASSGLGRGAYNEQFF.

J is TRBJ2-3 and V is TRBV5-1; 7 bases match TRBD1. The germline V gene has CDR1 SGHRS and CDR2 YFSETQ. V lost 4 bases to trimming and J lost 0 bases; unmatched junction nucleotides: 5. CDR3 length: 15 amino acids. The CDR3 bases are TGCGCCAGCAGCCCGGGACAGCCTAGCACAGATACGCAGTATTTT. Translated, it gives CASSPGQPSTDTQYF.

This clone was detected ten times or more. CDR3 sequence: CASSGTSGSDTQYF. The CDR3 DNA follows: TGTGCCAGCAGTGGGACTAGCGGATCAGATACGCAGTATTTT. V is TRBV2 and J is TRBJ2-3; 10 nucleotides agree with TRBD2. The CDR3 has 14 residues. The ends lost 4 bases at V and 4 bases at J; junction bases unmatched: 2. Germline CDR1 is SNHLY and CDR2 is FYNNEI.

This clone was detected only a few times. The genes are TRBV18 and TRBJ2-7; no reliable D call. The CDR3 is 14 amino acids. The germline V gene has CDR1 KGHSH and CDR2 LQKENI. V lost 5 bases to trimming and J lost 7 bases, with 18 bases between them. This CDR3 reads CASSSRSVAGEQYF. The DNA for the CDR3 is TGTGCCAGCTCATCCCGATCAGTTGCCGGGGAGCAGTACTTC.

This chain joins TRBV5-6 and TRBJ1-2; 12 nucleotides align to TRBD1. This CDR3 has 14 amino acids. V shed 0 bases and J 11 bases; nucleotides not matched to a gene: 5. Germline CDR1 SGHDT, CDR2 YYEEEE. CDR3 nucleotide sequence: TGTGCCAGCAGCTTGGGGGACAGGGGGCCGCGGTACACCTTC. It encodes CASSLGDRGPRYTF. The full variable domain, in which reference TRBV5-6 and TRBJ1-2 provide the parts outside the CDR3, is DAGVTQSPTHLIKTRGQQVTLRCSPKSGHDTVSWYQQALGQGPQFIFQYYEEEERQRGNFPDRFSGHQFPNYSSELNVNALLLGDSALYLCASSLGDRGPRYTFGSGTRLTVV.

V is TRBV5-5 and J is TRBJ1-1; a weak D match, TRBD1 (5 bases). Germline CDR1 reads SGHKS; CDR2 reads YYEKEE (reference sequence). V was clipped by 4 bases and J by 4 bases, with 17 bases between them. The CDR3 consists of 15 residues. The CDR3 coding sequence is TGTGCCAGCAGCCCCCTCGGGGGGGAGGGCACTGAAGCTTTCTTT. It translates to CASSPLGGEGTEAFF.

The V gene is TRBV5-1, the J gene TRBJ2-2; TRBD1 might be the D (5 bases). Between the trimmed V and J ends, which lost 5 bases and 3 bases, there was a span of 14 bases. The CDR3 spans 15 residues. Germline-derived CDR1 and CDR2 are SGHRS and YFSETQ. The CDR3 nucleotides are TGCGCCAGCAGTAAGTCAGGCAGGGACACCGGGGAGCTGTTTTTT. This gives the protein CASSKSGRDTGELFF.

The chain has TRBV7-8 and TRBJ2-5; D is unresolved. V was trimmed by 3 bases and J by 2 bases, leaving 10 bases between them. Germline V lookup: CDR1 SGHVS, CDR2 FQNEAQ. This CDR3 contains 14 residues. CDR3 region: CASSLGHRQETQYF. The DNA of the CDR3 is TGTGCCAGCAGCTTGGGCCACAGACAAGAGACCCAGTACTTC.

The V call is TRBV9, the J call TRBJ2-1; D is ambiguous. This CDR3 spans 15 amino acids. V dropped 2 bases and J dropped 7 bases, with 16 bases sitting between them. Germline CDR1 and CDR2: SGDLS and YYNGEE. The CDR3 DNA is TGTGCCAGCAGCGTCTCCGGAGCAGTGGAAAATGAGCAGTTCTTC. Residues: CASSVSGAVENEQFF.

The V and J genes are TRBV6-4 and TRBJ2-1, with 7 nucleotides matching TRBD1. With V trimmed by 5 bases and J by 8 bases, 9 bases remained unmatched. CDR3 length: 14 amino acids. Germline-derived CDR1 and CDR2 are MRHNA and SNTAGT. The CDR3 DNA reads TGTGCCAGCAGTTTAAGACAGGGTAGGGATGAGCAGTTCTTC. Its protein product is CASSLRQGRDEQFF.

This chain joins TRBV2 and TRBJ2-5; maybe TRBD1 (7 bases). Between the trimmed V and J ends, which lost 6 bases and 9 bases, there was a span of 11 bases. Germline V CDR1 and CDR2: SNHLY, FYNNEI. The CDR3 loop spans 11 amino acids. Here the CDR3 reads CASRSGGPQYF. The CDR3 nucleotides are TGTGCCAGCAGATCAGGGGGGCCCCAGTACTTC.